The clone carrying this T cell receptor beta chain came up a few times. The target antigen is unknown. The data were taken from a study of early T cells in non-severe SARS-CoV-2 infection. Findings and limits, study-wide: Private and CD4 specificities were missed by VDJdb matching, which favored anti-spike CD8 responses.

MiXCR, applied by TCRdb to the 5' RACE reads, yields one record per CDR3 protein. The sample contains fewer than 120,000 distinct CDR3 sequences, roughly an eighth of which appear only once. The specimen comprised whole blood, sampled at baseline. The receptor was isolated from an adult who was a healthcare worker with PCR-confirmed SARS-CoV-2 infection or an uninfected control (not recorded which).

The CDR3 reads CASSLELSPGWEAFF. CDR3 nucleotide sequence: TGTGCCAGCAGCTTAGAGCTGTCCCCCGGGTGGGAAGCTTTCTTT. The gene calls are TRBV7-2 and TRBJ1-1, with unresolved D. The germline V and J ends were trimmed by 1 base and 8 bases, with 17 bases remaining between them. CDR1 and CDR2 from the germline V gene are SGHTA and FQGNSA. The CDR3 is 15 residues long.